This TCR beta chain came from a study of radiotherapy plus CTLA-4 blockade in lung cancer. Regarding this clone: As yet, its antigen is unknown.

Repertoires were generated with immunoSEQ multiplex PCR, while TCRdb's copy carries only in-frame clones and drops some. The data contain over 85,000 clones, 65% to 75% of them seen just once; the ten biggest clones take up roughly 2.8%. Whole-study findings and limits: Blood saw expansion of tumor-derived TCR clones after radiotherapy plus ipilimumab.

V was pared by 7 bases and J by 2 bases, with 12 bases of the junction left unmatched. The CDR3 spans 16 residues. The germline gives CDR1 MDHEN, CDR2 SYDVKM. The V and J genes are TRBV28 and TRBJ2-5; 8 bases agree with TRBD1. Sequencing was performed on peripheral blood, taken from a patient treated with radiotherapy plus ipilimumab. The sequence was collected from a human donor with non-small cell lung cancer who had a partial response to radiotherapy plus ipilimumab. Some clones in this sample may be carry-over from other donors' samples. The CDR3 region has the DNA TGTGCCAGCAATTACTTCGGGACAGGACAACAAGAGACCCAGTACTTC. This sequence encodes CASNYFGTGQQETQYF.